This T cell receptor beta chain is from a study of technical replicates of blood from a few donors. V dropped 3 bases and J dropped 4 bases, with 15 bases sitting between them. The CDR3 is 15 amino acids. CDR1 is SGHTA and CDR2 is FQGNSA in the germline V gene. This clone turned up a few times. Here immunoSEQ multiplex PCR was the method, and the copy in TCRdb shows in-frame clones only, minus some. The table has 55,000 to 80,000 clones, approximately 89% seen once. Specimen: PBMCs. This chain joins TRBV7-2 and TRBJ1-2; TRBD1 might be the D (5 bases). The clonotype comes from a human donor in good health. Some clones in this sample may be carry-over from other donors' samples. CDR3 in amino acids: CASSFSPGSLYGYTF. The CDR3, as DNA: TGTGCCAGCAGCTTCAGTCCAGGGTCCCTCTATGGCTACACCTTC.